This T cell receptor (beta chain) was captured in a study of tumor and adjacent non-tumor tissue in lung cancer. Three rounds of nested PCR, following a modified ARM-PCR protocol, produced the TCRbeta library. TCRdb analysed the multiplex PCR reads with MiXCR anew, one entry per CDR3 protein. The repertoire includes approximately 80,000 distinct CDR3 sequences, 70% to 90% of them detected once, and 51% sits in the top ten. RNA was extracted from bulk tissue without any cell sorting. Distant lung tissue was collected more than 3 cm away from the tumor edge. Details on this clonotype: Germline is not matched at one junction end, which may reflect a read error.

The length of the CDR3 is 16 residues. CDR1 is MNHEY and CDR2 is SVGAGI in the germline V gene. Source material: distant non-tumor lung tissue. The receptor was isolated from a man between 60 and 75 years old with non-small cell lung cancer. The V and J genes are TRBV6-5 and TRBJ2-2; 9 nucleotides line up with TRBD1. The CDR3 protein is CANSYSGTGQDGELFF. For the CDR3, the DNA is TGTGCCAACAGTTACTCTGGGACAGGGCAGGACGGGGAGCTGTTTTTT.